This T cell receptor beta chain originates from a study of post-analysis software for immune sequencing data. Overall study: There were relapsing-remitting, secondary progressive and progressive-relapsing multiple sclerosis among the disease courses included. Study outcomes and limitations: When patients were compared with controls, 4 or 5 TRBV segments were more frequent, TRBV5-6, TRBV5-1 and TRBV20-1 among them.

Concerning this clonotype: Antigen: not known.

Researchers reported that TCR beta cDNA libraries carried unique molecular identifiers. MiXCR, run by TCRdb on the PCR reads, gives a single entry per CDR3 protein. The sample lists roughly 600,000 distinct CDR3 sequences, roughly 40% occurring once. Trimming pared 5 bases from V and 1 base from J, leaving 13 bases between. CDR3 length: 15 amino acids. Looked up from germline, CDR1 is SGHVS and CDR2 is FNYEAQ. This sequence joins TRBV7-6 and TRBJ2-3, with no clear D. Material: blood. The sequence was obtained from a girl aged 5 to 17 with multiple sclerosis. The chain's CDR3 is CASSPSLGGTDTQYF. CDR3 in DNA: TGTGCCAGCAGCCCCAGCCTAGGCGGCACAGATACGCAGTATTTT.